This T cell receptor (beta chain) was retrieved from a study of blood T cell repertoires in COVID-19. Study background: Material from acute and convalescent COVID-19 was sourced from the United States, Italy and Spain. PBMCs, B-cell-depleted T cells, or T cells provided the cDNA or gDNA that made up the material.

Germline lookup yields CDR1 MNHEY and CDR2 SMNVEV (reference sequence). V lost 4 bases, J lost 7 bases, and 9 bases stayed unmatched. The CDR3 extends over 16 amino acids. Cohort 3 donors were reported recovered after two negative PCRs, clearance, or symptom resolution. In the authors' methods: Amplification with reference gene primers provided the estimates of nucleated cell counts. Some clones are missing from TCRdb's copy, which holds only in-frame ones; the method was immunoSEQ multiplex PCR. Clonal size and the V and J genes are those of that table, whereas D and trimming came from the DNA. The table shows 200,000 or so clones, with about 87% occurring only once.

The sample consisted of PBMCs or T cells enriched from blood (not recorded which). This TCR derives from a woman under 40 who had recovered from COVID-19. This chain joins TRBV27 and TRBJ1-6; TRBD1 matches 8 bases. In DNA form, the CDR3 reads TGTGCCAGCAGTTCCCCGAGGACAGGGCGAAATTCACCCCTCCACTTT. It translates to CASSSPRTGRNSPLHF.